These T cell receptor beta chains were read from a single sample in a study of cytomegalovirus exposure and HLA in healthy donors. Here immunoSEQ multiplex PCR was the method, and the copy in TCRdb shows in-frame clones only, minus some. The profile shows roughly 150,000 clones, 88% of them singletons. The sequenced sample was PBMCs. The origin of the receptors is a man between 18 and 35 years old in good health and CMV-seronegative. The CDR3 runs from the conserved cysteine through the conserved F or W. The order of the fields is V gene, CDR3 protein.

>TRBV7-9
CASSLVRLAADNEQFF
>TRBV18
CASSPDRDRAQHF
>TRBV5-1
CASSLAGQLQETQYF
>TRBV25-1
CASSATGRAEAFF
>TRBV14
CASTSSGTDTQYF
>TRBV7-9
CASSPGTGDEQYF
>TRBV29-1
CSAQPGHLFQGYTF
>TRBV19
CASTPDRGDNYGYTF
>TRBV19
CASSIAGGNYEQYF
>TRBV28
CASSLLGAKNSGANVLTF